Listed below are T cell receptor beta chains from one sample, sequenced in a study of T-cell memory formation after mild COVID-19. Each CDR3 protein gets one entry after TCRdb re-called the 5' RACE reads with MiXCR. The data show 350,000 or so distinct CDR3 sequences, 20% to 25% seen once. Sequenced material: PBMCs or a T cell subset sorted from them (not recorded which). These receptor sequences come from a young man who had mild COVID-19 (a few samples of this study predate the infection). Cell type and time point are not known. CDR3s include the opening cysteine and the closing phenylalanine or tryptophan. D genes are given only for firm matches. Clone size, where shown, is once, few, many, or a class for clones that have expanded.

d_gene,j_gene,v_gene,len,abundance,CDR3aa,CDR3nt
NA,TRBJ2-6,TRBV5-1,15,many,CASSLGRAGANVLTF,TGCGCCAGCAGCTTGGGTCGTGCTGGGGCCAACGTCCTGACTTTC
NA,TRBJ1-1,TRBV7-3,17,NA,CASSLDVRRLRNTEAFF,TGTGCCAGCAGCTTGGACGTGAGGCGTCTTCGGAACACTGAAGCTTTCTTT
NA,TRBJ1-1,TRBV7-2,14,many,CASSLAGLNTEAFF,TGTGCCAGCAGCTTAGCGGGCCTCAACACTGAAGCTTTCTTT
NA,TRBJ1-2,TRBV15,14,NA,CATSRATGNYGYTF,TGTGCCACCAGCAGAGCCACAGGGAACTATGGCTACACCTTC
TRBD1,TRBJ1-6,TRBV4-1,17,NA,CASSLSQTGTDYSPLHF,TGCGCCAGCAGCCTAAGTCAAACCGGGACAGATTATTCACCCCTCCACTTT
TRBD1,TRBJ2-3,TRBV29-1,15,NA,CSAREGQAGTDTQYF,TGCAGCGCGAGAGAGGGACAGGCCGGGACAGATACGCAGTATTTT
NA,TRBJ1-1,TRBV7-9,14,few,CASSPTTGTTEAFF,TGTGCCAGCAGCCCCACCACAGGGACCACTGAAGCTTTCTTT
TRBD2,TRBJ2-5,TRBV7-2,15,few,CASSSGLAHGETQYF,TGTGCCAGCAGCTCAGGACTAGCCCATGGTGAGACCCAGTACTTC
TRBD2,TRBJ2-5,TRBV11-2,14,few,CASRYGTSVETQYF,TGTGCCAGCAGATACGGGACTAGCGTAGAGACCCAGTACTTC
NA,TRBJ2-7,TRBV12-3/TRBV12-4,13,NA,CASSFRAFYEQYF,TGTGCCAGCAGTTTCCGAGCGTTCTACGAGCAGTACTTC
NA,TRBJ2-1,TRBV7-6,13,NA,CASSLGNRDEQFF,TGTGCCAGCAGCTTAGGGAACAGGGACGAGCAGTTCTTC
NA,TRBJ1-2,TRBV6-5,13,NA,CASSYLQGYGYTF,TGTGCCAGCAGTTACCTACAGGGCTATGGCTACACCTTC
NA,TRBJ1-1,TRBV29-1,14,NA,CSVPGRVKGPEAFF,TGCAGCGTCCCAGGGAGGGTTAAAGGCCCTGAAGCTTTCTTT
TRBD2,TRBJ2-1,TRBV7-2,19,NA,CASSLVGGGERSSYNEQFF,TGTGCCAGCAGCTTAGTTGGCGGGGGGGAAAGGAGCTCCTACAATGAGCAGTTCTTC
TRBD2,TRBJ2-3,TRBV6-2/TRBV6-3,17,NA,CFSSYGPSGGPPDTQYF,TGTTTCAGCAGTTACGGGCCCAGCGGGGGCCCCCCAGATACGCAGTATTTT
NA,TRBJ2-1,TRBV6-5,12,NA,CASSYFSGEQFF,TGTGCCAGCAGTTACTTTTCTGGGGAGCAGTTCTTC
NA,TRBJ1-2,TRBV20-1,15,NA,CSASPPARAGYGYTF,TGCAGTGCTAGCCCCCCCGCCCGGGCCGGGTATGGCTACACCTTC
NA,TRBJ1-2,TRBV18,14,NA,CASSMMSGDYGYTF,TGTGCCAGCTCAATGATGTCCGGGGACTATGGCTACACCTTC